This T cell receptor (beta chain) was found in a study of control samples from healthy donors and cancer patients. The V gene's germline CDR1 is SGHDT and CDR2 YYEEEE. This CDR3 contains 14 residues. Trimming removed 2 bases from V and 1 base from J; junction bases left unmatched: 2. Sequenced by immunoSEQ multiplex PCR; TCRdb stores in-frame clones only, minus some. The data hold approximately 130,000 clones, with about 89% observed a single time. The sequenced material came from blood. J is TRBJ1-1 and V is TRBV5-6, with TRBD1 matching 7 bases. The sequence came from a man in his sixties in good health. The CDR3 here is CASSLQGWNTEAFF. CDR3 coding DNA: TGTGCCAGCAGCTTACAGGGGTGGAACACTGAAGCTTTCTTT. Based on the CDR3 plus reference TRBV5-6 and TRBJ1-1, the full variable domain is DAGVTQSPTHLIKTRGQQVTLRCSPKSGHDTVSWYQQALGQGPQFIFQYYEEEERQRGNFPDRFSGHQFPNYSSELNVNALLLGDSALYLCASSLQGWNTEAFFGQGTRLTVV.